The 28 T cell receptor beta chains below come from one sample, sequenced in a study of blood T cell repertoires in COVID-19. Repertoires were generated with immunoSEQ multiplex PCR, while TCRdb's copy carries only in-frame clones and drops some. This table has approximately 140,000 clones, almost 90% appearing once. Material for sequencing was peripheral blood. The receptors stem from a man aged 50 or older with active or convalescent COVID-19.

This clone was detected once. The genes are TRBV30 and TRBJ2-7, with 11 nucleotides matching TRBD2. The CDR3 runs 14 residues. Losses at the gene ends were 3 bases for V and 2 bases for J; bases not matched to a gene: 3. CDR1 GTSNPN and CDR2 SVGIG come from the germline V gene (reference sequence). The CDR3 nucleotides are TGTGCCTGGAGCGGGACTAGCGGTCCCTACGAGCAGTACTTC. It encodes CAWSGTSGPYEQYF.

The V gene is TRBV12-3 or TRBV12-4, the J gene TRBJ1-2; the D gene is possibly TRBD1 (6 bases). The CDR3 length is 13 residues. Trimming removed 5 bases at V and 5 bases at J, with 12 bases between. CDR3 DNA: TGTGCCAGCAGTCCCGGGACACAGTATGGCTACACCTTC. Protein: CASSPGTQYGYTF.

The V gene is TRBV3-1 (or the pseudogene TRBV3-2), the J gene TRBJ2-7, with no clear D. V was trimmed by 1 base and J by 2 bases, leaving 15 bases between them. This CDR3 has 16 amino acids. CDR1 is LGHDT and CDR2 is YNNKEL in the germline V gene (reference sequence). CDR3 residues: CASSQGPPPTPYEQYF. The DNA for the CDR3 is TGTGCCAGCAGCCAAGGACCCCCTCCGACACCCTACGAGCAGTACTTC.

This chain links TRBV18 with TRBJ2-3; the D gene is possibly TRBD1 (6 bases). The ends were cut back, 3 bases at V and 3 bases at J, with 10 bases in the middle. The CDR3 sequence is 14 residues long. Germline lookup yields CDR1 KGHSH and CDR2 LQKENI. This CDR3 is CASSPGAQTDTQYF. Here the CDR3 DNA reads TGTGCCAGCTCACCGGGGGCCCAGACAGATACGCAGTATTTT.

The V call is TRBV19, the J call TRBJ1-5, with 7 nucleotides matching TRBD1. This CDR3 has 15 residues. CDR1 LNHDA and CDR2 SQIVND come from the germline V gene (reference sequence). J was trimmed by 7 bases and V by 4 bases; bases with no gene match: 10. CDR3: CASSSRLQGTQPQHF. CDR3 in DNA: TGTGCCAGTAGTAGCCGACTACAGGGGACGCAGCCCCAGCATTTT.

This clone was seen a few times. V usage is TRBV9 and J usage is TRBJ1-3; no definite D call. CDR1 is SGDLS and CDR2 is YYNGEE in the germline V gene. CDR3 length: 15 amino acids. With 0 bases removed from V and 3 bases from J, the gap between germline ends came to 10 bases. The CDR3 nucleotides read TGTGCCAGCAGCGTAGATAGCTGGGTTGGAAACACCATATATTTT. It specifies CASSVDSWVGNTIYF. Full variable domain (outside the CDR3, taken from reference TRBV9 and TRBJ1-3): DSGVTQTPKHLITATGQRVTLRCSPRSGDLSVYWYQQSLDQGLQFLIQYYNGEERAKGNILERFSAQQFPDLHSELNLSSLELGDSALYFCASSVDSWVGNTIYFGEGSWLTVV.

This clone has more than one count but fewer than ten. This rearrangement joins TRBV7-3 to TRBJ2-5, with D maybe TRBD1 (7 bases). The germline CDR1 and CDR2 sequences are SGHTA and FQGTGA. The CDR3 is 15 amino acids. V lost 2 bases and J lost 4, with 14 bases in between. The CDR3 reads CASSLGGGQRETQYF. CDR3 sequence (DNA): TGTGCCAGCAGCTTAGGAGGGGGCCAGCGAGAGACCCAGTACTTC.

The rearrangement uses TRBV5-6 and TRBJ2-7, with 9 bases aligning to TRBD1. The trim removed 3 bases at V and 0 bases at J, leaving 7 bases unmatched. The CDR3 contains 16 residues. Per germline, CDR1 SGHDT and CDR2 YYEEEE. The CDR3 DNA reads as TGTGCCAGCAGCTCCACCCGGGACAGGGTCTCCTACGAGCAGTACTTC. Its protein product is CASSSTRDRVSYEQYF. The whole variable domain, filled in from reference TRBV5-6 and TRBJ2-7, reads DAGVTQSPTHLIKTRGQQVTLRCSPKSGHDTVSWYQQALGQGPQFIFQYYEEEERQRGNFPDRFSGHQFPNYSSELNVNALLLGDSALYLCASSSTRDRVSYEQYFGPGTRLTVT.

V usage is TRBV5-4 and J usage is TRBJ2-7, with 15 nucleotides matching TRBD2. Germline V gives CDR1 SGHNT, CDR2 YYREEE (reference sequence). This CDR3 spans 15 amino acids. The trim removed 4 bases at V and 5 bases at J, leaving 4 bases unmatched. CDR3 sequence (DNA): TGTGCCAGCAGCACGGGACTAGCGGGAGGCCACGAGCAGTACTTC. This sequence encodes CASSTGLAGGHEQYF. Using reference TRBV5-4 and TRBJ2-7 for the parts outside the CDR3, the full variable domain is ETGVTQSPTHLIKTRGQQVTLRCSSQSGHNTVSWYQQALGQGPQFIFQYYREEENGRGNFPPRFSGLQFPNYSSELNVNALELDDSALYLCASSTGLAGGHEQYFGPGTRLTVT.

CDR3 residues: CASSVGRYNSPLHF. In nucleotides, the CDR3 is TGTGCCAGCAGCGTAGGCCGGTATAATTCACCCCTCCACTTT. This chain connects TRBV9 to TRBJ1-6; D gene ambiguous. CDR1 and CDR2 (germline): SGDLS, YYNGEE. Trimming removed 0 bases at V and 4 bases at J, with 5 bases between. This CDR3 spans 14 amino acids.

The chain carries TRBV5-1 and TRBJ1-1; D is uncertain. Germline assignment: CDR1 SGHRS and CDR2 YFSETQ. This CDR3 contains 13 residues. Trimming removed 1 base from V and 6 bases from J, with 10 bases in between. The DNA of the CDR3 is TGCGCCAGCAGCTTGCAAGATACAGCTGAAGCTTTCTTT. It codes for CASSLQDTAEAFF.

This clone was picked up one time. The J gene is TRBJ2-1, the V gene TRBV28; 8 nucleotides align to TRBD2. The CDR3 spans 19 residues. CDR1 is MDHEN, CDR2 SYDVKM, per germline. Trimming cost V 0 bases and J 5 bases; bases outside gene matches: 15. The CDR3 protein is CASSLWWPIAGSSDNEQFF. CDR3 coding DNA: TGTGCCAGCAGTTTATGGTGGCCCATAGCGGGAAGCTCGGACAATGAGCAGTTCTTC.

The rearrangement links TRBV15 to TRBJ1-5; 7 nucleotides align to TRBD1. Unmatched junction bases numbered 9, after V lost 1 base and J lost 0 bases. The CDR3 is made up of 18 amino acids. The germline gives CDR1 LNHNV, CDR2 YYDKDF (reference sequence). The CDR3 reads CATSRGLAGGYSNQPQHF. Written as DNA, the CDR3 is TGTGCCACCAGCAGAGGGCTGGCAGGGGGTTATAGCAATCAGCCCCAGCATTTT.

Here the CDR3 reads CASRSPSGGRGGPTGEQYF. CDR3 nucleotide sequence: TGTGCCAGCAGATCTCCCTCGGGGGGTCGGGGAGGGCCGACGGGTGAGCAGTACTTC. J is TRBJ2-7 and V is TRBV28; 7 bases fit TRBD2. The germline CDR1 and CDR2 sequences are MDHEN and SYDVKM. CDR3 length: 19 residues. With V trimmed by 6 bases and J by 7 bases, 27 bases remained unmatched. Looking up the rest from reference TRBV28 and TRBJ2-7 gives the full variable domain: DVKVTQSSRYLVKRTGEKVFLECVQDMDHENMFWYRQDPGLGLRLIYFSYDVKMKEKGDIPEGYSVSREKKERFSLILESASTNQTSMYLCASRSPSGGRGGPTGEQYFGPGTRLTVT.

This clone has more than one count but fewer than ten. The DNA of the CDR3 is TGTGCCAGCAGCAACCCCAGCGGGAGAGAACCGACCCAGTACTTC. Amino acid sequence: CASSNPSGREPTQYF. The rearrangement links TRBV11-2 to TRBJ2-5, with 8 positions matching TRBD2. The CDR3 is 15 amino acids. CDR1 and CDR2 from the germline V gene are SGHAT and FQNNGV. The trim removed 5 bases at V and 7 bases at J, leaving 12 bases unmatched.

The chain recombines TRBV30 with TRBJ2-7; 9 nucleotides agree with TRBD1. Germline trimming cut 8 bases from V and 1 base from J; bases unmatched to any gene: 6. The CDR3 spans 13 residues. CDR1 GTSNPN and CDR2 SVGIG come from the germline V gene (reference sequence). CDR3 in amino acids: CALGQGSSYEQYF. The CDR3 DNA reads TGTGCCCTTGGACAGGGGAGTTCCTACGAGCAGTACTTC.

The rearrangement links TRBV28 to TRBJ1-5; D gene ambiguous. Germline values: CDR1 MDHEN, CDR2 SYDVKM. This CDR3 has 14 residues. V gave up 4 bases and J gave up 4 bases, with 11 bases separating them. CDR3 residues: CASSSHQKNQPQHF. The DNA of the CDR3 is TGTGCCAGCAGTTCACATCAGAAAAATCAGCCCCAGCATTTT.

This clone was observed a single time. The V gene is TRBV5-1, the J gene TRBJ2-1, with D possibly being TRBD2 (5 bases). The CDR3 extends over 18 amino acids. From germline, CDR1 is SGHRS and CDR2 YFSETQ. Trimming left V 2 bases short and J 0 bases short, with 18 bases between. CDR3 coding DNA: TGCGCCAGCAGCTTCAGCCGAGGGCGCCCCCCCTCCTACAATGAGCAGTTCTTC. Its protein is CASSFSRGRPPSYNEQFF.

The chain employs TRBV12-3 or TRBV12-4 and TRBJ2-4; D might be TRBD2 (6 bases). This CDR3 comprises 13 residues. Trimming shortened V by 6 bases and J by 6 bases, and 12 bases separated the two germline ends. The CDR3 region is CASSAGTPNIQYF. The CDR3 nucleotides are TGTGCCAGCAGCGCCGGGACTCCAAACATTCAGTACTTC.

The chain links TRBV7-3 to TRBJ2-5; 12 positions agree with TRBD2. J was trimmed by 2 bases and V by 4 bases; bases with no gene match: 2. The CDR3 runs 15 residues. Germline V lookup: CDR1 SGHTA, CDR2 FQGTGA. This CDR3 reads CASSSGLAGQETQYF. The CDR3 coding sequence is TGTGCCAGCAGCTCAGGACTAGCGGGGCAAGAGACCCAGTACTTC.

The chain uses TRBV24-1 and TRBJ2-1; D unclear. The V end was cut by 10 bases, the J end by 3 bases, with 6 bases between. The CDR3 sequence is 11 residues long. CDR1 and CDR2 from the germline V gene are KGHDR and SFDVKD. CDR3 residues: CATGRYNEQFF. CDR3 nucleotides: TGTGCCACTGGGCGCTACAATGAGCAGTTCTTC.

The chain joins TRBV5-4 to TRBJ2-1; 10 nucleotides match TRBD2. This CDR3 is built from 12 residues. The germline V gene encodes CDR1 SGHNT and CDR2 YYREEE (reference sequence). V was pared by 7 bases and J by 7 bases, with 2 bases of the junction left unmatched. CDR3 in amino acids: CASGTSENEQFF. The CDR3 nucleotides read TGTGCCAGCGGGACTAGCGAGAATGAGCAGTTCTTC.

The gene calls are TRBV5-6 and TRBJ2-5; 11 nucleotides agree with TRBD2. After removal of 4 bases from V and 3 bases from J, the junction contained 2 bases not matched to a gene. The CDR3 consists of 14 residues. Germline loops: CDR1 SGHDT, CDR2 YYEEEE. The CDR3, as DNA: TGTGCCAGCAGCGAGGGACTAGCGGAAGAGACCCAGTACTTC. It yields the protein CASSEGLAEETQYF.

This clone occurred a few times. The chain is built from TRBV28 and TRBJ2-7, with 7 bases lining up with TRBD2. CDR3 length: 15 amino acids. CDR1 is MDHEN and CDR2 is SYDVKM in the germline V gene. J lost 2 bases, V lost 3 bases, and 7 bases had no gene match. In DNA, the CDR3 is TGTGCCAGCAGTTTTAGGGCACGGGGGGCCTACGAGCAGTACTTC. Protein sequence: CASSFRARGAYEQYF.

The chain combines TRBV4-1 with TRBJ2-7; D might be TRBD1 (5 bases). The CDR3 is 14 residues long. Per germline, CDR1 MGHRA and CDR2 YSYEKL. Trimming stripped 3 bases from V and 0 bases from J, with 9 bases between. The chain's CDR3 is CASSQPRDSYEQYF. In DNA form, the CDR3 reads TGCGCCAGCAGCCAGCCCAGGGACTCCTACGAGCAGTACTTC.

The rearrangement links TRBV20-1 to TRBJ2-1; TRBD2 might be the D (5 bases). The CDR3 totals 11 residues. V dropped 5 bases and J dropped 7 bases, with 9 bases sitting between them. Looked up from germline, CDR1 is DFQATT and CDR2 is SNEGSKA (reference sequence). CDR3 in amino acids: CSAPWRNEQFF. The CDR3, as DNA: TGCAGTGCTCCCTGGAGGAATGAGCAGTTCTTC.

Concerning this clone itself: At the DNA level, this CDR3 is encoded by other sequences in the same sample as well. The chain links TRBV6-5 to TRBJ2-7; D is unclear. The germline V and J ends were trimmed by 0 bases and 3 bases, with 6 bases remaining between them. This CDR3 contains 13 residues. Per germline, CDR1 MNHEY and CDR2 SVGAGI. The CDR3 bases are TGTGCCAGCAGTTACTCCCCTAGCTACGAGCAGTACTTC. This sequence encodes CASSYSPSYEQYF.

CDR3 sequence reads: CASSVRGSTDTQYF. The CDR3 nucleotides read TGTGCCAGCAGCGTAAGGGGAAGCACAGATACGCAGTATTTT. The rearrangement joins TRBV9 to TRBJ2-3, with D possibly TRBD1 on 5 matching bases. Trimming left V 1 base short and J 0 bases short, with 6 bases between. Germline V gene sequence: CDR1 SGDLS, CDR2 YYNGEE. The CDR3 extends over 14 amino acids.